These T cell receptor beta chains were read from a single sample in a study of control samples from healthy donors and cancer patients. The table came from immunoSEQ multiplex PCR; TCRdb's copy has only in-frame clones and leaves some out. This repertoire shows approximately 84,000 clones, roughly 91% found once; its top ten account for about a sixth. Source material: blood. These TCRs come from a man in his thirties or forties in good health. The CDR3 runs from the conserved cysteine through the conserved F or W. Each record gives: CDR3 protein, clone size, J gene, V gene. Expanded clones are given a class, and other clones once, few, many or no size at all.

CDR3 protein: CASSPTSGSVDTDTQYF; clone size: .; J gene: TRBJ2-3; V gene: TRBV7-9
CDR3 protein: CASSPGLAASYEQYF; clone size: .; J gene: TRBJ2-7; V gene: TRBV3-1/TRBV3-2
CDR3 protein: CATYDIVGGPLYEQFF; clone size: .; J gene: TRBJ2-1; V gene: TRBV7-6
CDR3 protein: CASSPPAPGPSSYNSPLHF; clone size: few; J gene: TRBJ1-6; V gene: TRBV28
CDR3 protein: CASRKRRDLSWRETQYF; clone size: .; J gene: TRBJ2-5; V gene: TRBV28
CDR3 protein: CSAASSTGYTQYF; clone size: .; J gene: TRBJ2-3; V gene: TRBV29-1
CDR3 protein: CASSSPYEQYF; clone size: .; J gene: TRBJ2-7; V gene: TRBV28
CDR3 protein: CASSLWGITEAFF; clone size: .; J gene: TRBJ1-1; V gene: TRBV12-3/TRBV12-4
CDR3 protein: CASREGLGTEAFF; clone size: .; J gene: TRBJ1-1; V gene: TRBV2
CDR3 protein: CASSLALQGYSNQPQHF; clone size: few; J gene: TRBJ1-5; V gene: TRBV7-9
CDR3 protein: CASSESGQNTGELFF; clone size: .; J gene: TRBJ2-2; V gene: TRBV10-1
CDR3 protein: CASSPTGDGYTF; clone size: .; J gene: TRBJ1-2; V gene: TRBV4-2
CDR3 protein: CASSLVGGPIDTQYF; clone size: .; J gene: TRBJ2-3; V gene: TRBV7-3
CDR3 protein: CASSRRGGVETQYF; clone size: .; J gene: TRBJ2-5; V gene: TRBV27
CDR3 protein: CASRRSLAGANNEQFF; clone size: .; J gene: TRBJ2-1; V gene: TRBV2
CDR3 protein: CASSLVFRFLETQYF; clone size: .; J gene: TRBJ2-5; V gene: TRBV11-2
CDR3 protein: CASSESRGIGNTIYF; clone size: .; J gene: TRBJ1-3; V gene: TRBV6-1
CDR3 protein: CSAKRGDTQYF; clone size: .; J gene: TRBJ2-3; V gene: TRBV20-1
CDR3 protein: CASSLDRGRRYEKLFF; clone size: .; J gene: TRBJ1-4; V gene: TRBV11-2
CDR3 protein: CASSPDRAKAEAFF; clone size: .; J gene: TRBJ1-1; V gene: TRBV28
CDR3 protein: CASSQPPHDGMNTEAFF; clone size: .; J gene: TRBJ1-1; V gene: TRBV23-1
CDR3 protein: CASSTDRGNQPQHF; clone size: .; J gene: TRBJ1-5; V gene: TRBV2
CDR3 protein: CASSLRGSPLHF; clone size: .; J gene: TRBJ1-6; V gene: TRBV7-2
CDR3 protein: CASSIDTGELFF; clone size: .; J gene: TRBJ2-2; V gene: TRBV19
CDR3 protein: CASSLESGPLHF; clone size: once; J gene: TRBJ1-6; V gene: TRBV7-9
CDR3 protein: CATSRGTGGQETQYF; clone size: .; J gene: TRBJ2-5; V gene: TRBV15
CDR3 protein: CASSFVLGEAGEDDTQYF; clone size: once; J gene: TRBJ2-3; V gene: TRBV11-2
CDR3 protein: CASSLTGGRYEQYF; clone size: .; J gene: TRBJ2-7; V gene: TRBV5-8
CDR3 protein: CASSRQGVTEAFF; clone size: .; J gene: TRBJ1-1; V gene: TRBV14
CDR3 protein: CASRATENYGYTF; clone size: .; J gene: TRBJ1-2; V gene: TRBV2
CDR3 protein: CATSRDDQGTYEQYF; clone size: .; J gene: TRBJ2-7; V gene: TRBV15
CDR3 protein: CASRASGSRADTQYF; clone size: .; J gene: TRBJ2-3; V gene: TRBV19
CDR3 protein: CASSLDRQAGGYTF; clone size: .; J gene: TRBJ1-2; V gene: TRBV11-2
CDR3 protein: CASSPRTGSNYGYTF; clone size: .; J gene: TRBJ1-2; V gene: TRBV9
CDR3 protein: CATSDFGQHNEQFF; clone size: .; J gene: TRBJ2-1; V gene: TRBV24-1
CDR3 protein: CASIPRGQETQYF; clone size: .; J gene: TRBJ2-5; V gene: TRBV7-8
CDR3 protein: CASSLYDPGHEQYF; clone size: .; J gene: TRBJ2-7; V gene: TRBV7-2
CDR3 protein: CASSPRRADEAFF; clone size: once; J gene: TRBJ1-1; V gene: TRBV18
CDR3 protein: CAWSPAPIFVGAFF; clone size: .; J gene: TRBJ1-1; V gene: TRBV30
CDR3 protein: CASREGTGGRTGELFF; clone size: .; J gene: TRBJ2-2; V gene: TRBV7-9
CDR3 protein: CASRYRGESNQPQHF; clone size: .; J gene: TRBJ1-5; V gene: TRBV19
CDR3 protein: CASSLEGREEVDEQFF; clone size: .; J gene: TRBJ2-1; V gene: TRBV11-2
CDR3 protein: CASSPQGNTEAFF; clone size: .; J gene: TRBJ1-1; V gene: TRBV12-3/TRBV12-4
CDR3 protein: CASSHTSGRNEQFF; clone size: .; J gene: TRBJ2-1; V gene: TRBV4-1
CDR3 protein: CASSQVTQNTEAFF; clone size: .; J gene: TRBJ1-1; V gene: TRBV4-1
CDR3 protein: CASSLTRDDNEQFF; clone size: .; J gene: TRBJ2-1; V gene: TRBV7-3
CDR3 protein: CASSIARTDSYNEQFF; clone size: .; J gene: TRBJ2-1; V gene: TRBV19
CDR3 protein: CAIAKKTGGTEAFF; clone size: .; J gene: TRBJ1-1; V gene: TRBV10-3
CDR3 protein: CASSRAGQRYNEQFF; clone size: .; J gene: TRBJ2-1; V gene: TRBV27
CDR3 protein: CASSLGQAFGEQYF; clone size: .; J gene: TRBJ2-7; V gene: TRBV7-9
CDR3 protein: CATSRDLGALEKLFF; clone size: .; J gene: TRBJ1-4; V gene: TRBV15
CDR3 protein: CASSLSSGGAFF; clone size: .; J gene: TRBJ1-1; V gene: TRBV28
CDR3 protein: CATSLAGGPGNEQYF; clone size: .; J gene: TRBJ2-7; V gene: TRBV6-5
CDR3 protein: CASSFGLDTQYF; clone size: once; J gene: TRBJ2-3; V gene: TRBV28
CDR3 protein: CASSPAGGSYEQYF; clone size: .; J gene: TRBJ2-7; V gene: TRBV18
CDR3 protein: CASSQDRSRGGSTDTQYF; clone size: .; J gene: TRBJ2-3; V gene: TRBV4-3
CDR3 protein: CASSEGVGSAGELFF; clone size: .; J gene: TRBJ2-2; V gene: TRBV2